This T cell receptor beta chain stems from a study of blood T cell repertoires in COVID-19. Across the study: PBMCs, B-cell-depleted T cells, or T cells were the source of the cDNA or gDNA that made up the material.

Cohort assignment relied on participant-reported clinical history. Contact with a PCR-confirmed or clinician-diagnosed COVID-19 case occurred within 2 weeks of entry. Trimming left V 0 bases short and J 4 bases short, with 10 bases between. Germline V CDR1 and CDR2: GTSNPN, SVGIG (reference sequence). This CDR3 spans 13 amino acids. This clone was observed a single time. Authors' data handling: By means of reference gene primer amplification, nucleated cell counts were estimated. This table comes from immunoSEQ multiplex PCR, and its TCRdb copy is limited to in-frame clones, with some not included. The DNA gave D and trimming, while V, J and clone size come from that table. This table holds a few hundred thousand clones, roughly 90% found once.

Sequencing input: PBMCs or T cells enriched from blood (not recorded which). This TCR came from a woman aged 30 to 39 who had been exposed to COVID-19. The V and J genes are TRBV30 and TRBJ2-7; perhaps TRBD2 as D (5 bases). Here the CDR3 DNA reads TGTGCCTGGAGTGTAAGGACTCTTTACGAGCAGTACTTC. Its protein is CAWSVRTLYEQYF.